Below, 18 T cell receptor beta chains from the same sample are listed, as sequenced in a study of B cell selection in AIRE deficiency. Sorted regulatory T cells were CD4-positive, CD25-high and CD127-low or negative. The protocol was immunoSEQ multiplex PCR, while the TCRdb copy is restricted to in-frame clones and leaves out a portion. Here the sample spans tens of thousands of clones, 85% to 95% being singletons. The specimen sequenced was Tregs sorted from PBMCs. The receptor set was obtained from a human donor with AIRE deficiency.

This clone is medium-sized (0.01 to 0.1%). The CDR3 nucleotides are TGTGCCAGCAGCGTAGGGGGTAACCCCTACGAGCAGTACTTC. Its translation: CASSVGGNPYEQYF. J is TRBJ2-7 and V is TRBV9; D unclear. CDR1 and CDR2 from the germline V gene are SGDLS and YYNGEE. CDR3 size: 14 residues. The germline V and J ends were trimmed by 0 bases and 2 bases, with 9 bases remaining between them.

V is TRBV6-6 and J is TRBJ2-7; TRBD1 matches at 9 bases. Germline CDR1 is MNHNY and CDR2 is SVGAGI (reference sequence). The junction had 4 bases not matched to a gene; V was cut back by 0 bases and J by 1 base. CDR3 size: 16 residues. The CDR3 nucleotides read TGTGCCAGCAGTTACTCGCCGGGACAGGGATCCTACGAGCAGTACTTC. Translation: CASSYSPGQGSYEQYF.

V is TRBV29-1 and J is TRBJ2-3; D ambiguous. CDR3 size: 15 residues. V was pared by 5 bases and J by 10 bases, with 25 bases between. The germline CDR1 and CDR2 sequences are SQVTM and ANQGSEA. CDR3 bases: TGCAGCGTTCGGGTCCCAAACGGCCGGCACATGGCGCAGTATTTT. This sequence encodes CSVRVPNGRHMAQYF.

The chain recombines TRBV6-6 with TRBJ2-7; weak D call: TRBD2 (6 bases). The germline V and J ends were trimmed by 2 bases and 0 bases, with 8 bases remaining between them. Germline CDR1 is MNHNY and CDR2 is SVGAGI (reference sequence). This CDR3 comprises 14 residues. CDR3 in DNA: TGTGCCAGCAGTTACGGCGGGGCCTCCTACGAGCAGTACTTC. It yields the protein CASSYGGASYEQYF.

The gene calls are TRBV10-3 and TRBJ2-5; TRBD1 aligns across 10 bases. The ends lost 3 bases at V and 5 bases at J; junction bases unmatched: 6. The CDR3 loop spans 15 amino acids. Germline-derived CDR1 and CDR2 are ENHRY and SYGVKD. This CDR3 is CAISDSTGGAETQYF. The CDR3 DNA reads TGTGCCATCAGTGACTCGACAGGGGGCGCGGAGACCCAGTACTTC.

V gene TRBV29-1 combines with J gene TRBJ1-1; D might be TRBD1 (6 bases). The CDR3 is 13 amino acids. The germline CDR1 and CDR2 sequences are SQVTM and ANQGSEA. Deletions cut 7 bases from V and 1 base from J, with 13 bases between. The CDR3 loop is CSALMDRNTEAFF. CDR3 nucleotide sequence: TGCAGCGCCCTAATGGACAGGAACACTGAAGCTTTCTTT. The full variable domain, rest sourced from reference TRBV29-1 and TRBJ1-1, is SAVISQKPSRDICQRGTSLTIQCQVDSQVTMMFWYRQQPGQSLTLIATANQGSEATYESGFVIDKFPISRPNLTFSTLTVSNMSPEDSSIYLCSALMDRNTEAFFGQGTRLTVV.

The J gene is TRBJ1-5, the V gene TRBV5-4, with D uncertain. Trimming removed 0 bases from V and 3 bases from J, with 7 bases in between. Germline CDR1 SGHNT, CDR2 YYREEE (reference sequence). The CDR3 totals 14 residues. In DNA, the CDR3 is TGTGCCAGCAGCTTGGGCCCGAACAATCAGCCCCAGCATTTT. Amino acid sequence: CASSLGPNNQPQHF.

CDR3 sequence: CASSPLAVNTEAFF. The CDR3 bases are TGCGCCAGCAGCCCCTTGGCAGTGAACACTGAAGCTTTCTTT. This sequence joins TRBV4-3 and TRBJ1-1; D is ambiguous. V lost 4 bases, J lost 0 bases, and 9 bases lay in between. Germline CDR1 is LGHNA and CDR2 is YSLEER. This CDR3 spans 14 amino acids.

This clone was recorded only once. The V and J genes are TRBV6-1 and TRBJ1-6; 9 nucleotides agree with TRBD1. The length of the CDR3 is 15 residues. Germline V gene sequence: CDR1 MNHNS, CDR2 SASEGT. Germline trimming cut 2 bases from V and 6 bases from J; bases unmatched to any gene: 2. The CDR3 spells CASSELTGGNSPLHF. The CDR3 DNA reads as TGTGCCAGCAGTGAACTGACAGGGGGTAATTCACCCCTCCACTTT.

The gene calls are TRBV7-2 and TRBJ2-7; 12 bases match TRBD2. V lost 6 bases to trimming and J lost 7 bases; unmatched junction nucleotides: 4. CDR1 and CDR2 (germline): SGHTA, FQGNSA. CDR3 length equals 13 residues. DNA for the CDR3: TGTGCCAGCAGGAAAACTAGCGGGGGGGAGCAGTACTTC. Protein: CASRKTSGGEQYF.

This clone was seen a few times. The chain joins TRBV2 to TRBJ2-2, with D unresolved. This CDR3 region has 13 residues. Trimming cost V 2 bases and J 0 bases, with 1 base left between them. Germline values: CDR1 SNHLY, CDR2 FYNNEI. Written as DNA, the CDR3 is TGTGCCAGCAGTGAACCGAACACCGGGGAGCTGTTTTTT. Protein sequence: CASSEPNTGELFF.

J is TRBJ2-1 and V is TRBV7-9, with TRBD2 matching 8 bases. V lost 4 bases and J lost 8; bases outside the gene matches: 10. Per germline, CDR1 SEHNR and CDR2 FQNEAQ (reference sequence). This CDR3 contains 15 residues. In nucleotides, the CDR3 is TGTGCCAGCAGCTATAGCGGGACTAAAGAATATGAGCAGTTCTTC. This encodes CASSYSGTKEYEQFF.

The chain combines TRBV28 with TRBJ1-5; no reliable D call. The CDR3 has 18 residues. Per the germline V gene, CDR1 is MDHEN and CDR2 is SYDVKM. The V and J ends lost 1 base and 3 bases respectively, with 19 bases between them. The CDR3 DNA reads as TGTGCCAGCAGTTTATTGCACCCAGGTGGTTTTTCCAATCAGCCCCAGCATTTT. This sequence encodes CASSLLHPGGFSNQPQHF.

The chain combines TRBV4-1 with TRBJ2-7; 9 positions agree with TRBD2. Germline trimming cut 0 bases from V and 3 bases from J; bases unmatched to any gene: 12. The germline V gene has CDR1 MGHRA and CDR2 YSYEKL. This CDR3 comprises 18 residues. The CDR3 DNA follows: TGCGCCAGCAGCCAAGATTGGCCACGGGCGGGGGGGTACTACGAGCAGTACTTC. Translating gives CASSQDWPRAGGYYEQYF.

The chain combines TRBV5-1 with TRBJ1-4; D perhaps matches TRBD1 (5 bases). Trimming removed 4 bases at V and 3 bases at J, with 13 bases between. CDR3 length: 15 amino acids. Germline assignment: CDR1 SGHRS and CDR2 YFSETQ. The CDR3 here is CASSPGSDPNEKLFF. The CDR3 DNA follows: TGCGCCAGCAGCCCAGGGTCGGACCCTAATGAAAAACTGTTTTTT. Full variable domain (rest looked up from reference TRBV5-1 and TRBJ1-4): KAGVTQTPRYLIKTRGQQVTLSCSPISGHRSVSWYQQTPGQGLQFLFEYFSETQRNKGNFPGRFSGRQFSNSRSEMNVSTLELGDSALYLCASSPGSDPNEKLFFGSGTQLSVL.

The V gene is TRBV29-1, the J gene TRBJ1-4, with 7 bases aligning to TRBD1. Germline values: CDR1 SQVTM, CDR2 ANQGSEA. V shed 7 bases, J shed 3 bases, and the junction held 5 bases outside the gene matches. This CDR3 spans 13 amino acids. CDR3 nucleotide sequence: TGCAGCGCCAGACAGGGCCCTAATGAAAAACTGTTTTTT. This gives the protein CSARQGPNEKLFF.

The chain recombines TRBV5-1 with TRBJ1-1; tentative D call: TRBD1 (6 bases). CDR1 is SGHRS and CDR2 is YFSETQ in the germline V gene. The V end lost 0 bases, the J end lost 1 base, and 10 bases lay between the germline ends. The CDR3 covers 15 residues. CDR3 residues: CASSLGTVQNTEAFF. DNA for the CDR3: TGCGCCAGCAGCTTGGGGACAGTACAGAACACTGAAGCTTTCTTT.

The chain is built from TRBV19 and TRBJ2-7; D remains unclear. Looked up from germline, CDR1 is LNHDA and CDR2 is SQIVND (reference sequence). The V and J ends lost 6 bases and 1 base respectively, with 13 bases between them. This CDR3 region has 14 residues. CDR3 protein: CASRKNDGSYEQYF. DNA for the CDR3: TGTGCCAGTAGAAAAAACGACGGGTCCTACGAGCAGTACTTC.